The 28 T cell receptor beta chains given below trace back to one sample, sequenced in a study of T cell responses to AZD1222 COVID-19 vaccine. Method: immunoSEQ multiplex PCR; TCRdb's copy keeps in-frame clones and lacks some. The data hold some 140,000 clones, with 92% observed a single time. This specimen was peripheral blood, taken on day 0 of AZD1222 vaccination. The receptors here all came from an adult in good health.

The chain couples TRBV6-6 to TRBJ1-2; no clear D gene. Trimming took off 0 bases at V and 0 bases at J, with 8 bases between the two ends. Germline CDR1 MNHNY, CDR2 SVGAGI (reference sequence). This CDR3 has 15 amino acids. CDR3 sequence reads: CASSYSGTSNYGYTF. CDR3 nucleotides: TGTGCCAGCAGTTACTCGGGTACTTCTAACTATGGCTACACCTTC.

V and J are TRBV7-2 and TRBJ1-6; 8 nucleotides line up with TRBD1. V lost 4 bases and J lost 10; bases outside the gene matches: 15. The germline gives CDR1 SGHTA, CDR2 FQGNSA. The CDR3 covers 17 residues. The CDR3 sequence is CASSSRTGRRLGSPLHF. As DNA, the CDR3 is TGTGCCAGCAGCTCGCGGACAGGGCGTCGTTTAGGGTCACCCCTCCACTTT.

This chain joins TRBV7-8 and TRBJ1-3, with 9 bases lining up with TRBD1. The germline V gene has CDR1 SGHVS and CDR2 FQNEAQ. This CDR3 is built from 14 residues. The V gene end was trimmed by 7 bases and the J gene end by 0 bases; junction bases not matched to a gene: 1. The CDR3, as DNA: TGTGCCAGCACGGACAGGGGCTCTGGAAACACCATATATTTT. This gives the protein CASTDRGSGNTIYF.

The chain couples TRBV18 to TRBJ1-2; possible D gene TRBD1, 5 bases. The CDR3 is 13 residues long. Trimming stripped 6 bases from V and 5 bases from J, with 13 bases between. CDR1 KGHSH and CDR2 LQKENI come from the germline V gene. CDR3 residues: CASSLGPGYGYTF. As DNA, the CDR3 is TGTGCCAGCTCGCTGGGGCCCGGATATGGCTACACCTTC. Full variable domain (missing parts from reference TRBV18 and TRBJ1-2): NAGVMQNPRHLVRRRGQEARLRCSPMKGHSHVYWYRQLPEEGLKFMVYLQKENIIDESGMPKERFSAEFPKEGPSILRIQQVVRGDSAAYFCASSLGPGYGYTFGSGTRLTVV.

This clone was counted a few times. The rearrangement links TRBV14 to TRBJ1-1; a weak D match, TRBD1 (5 bases). This CDR3 region has 15 residues. The V gene's germline CDR1 is SGHDN and CDR2 FVKESK. Trimming left V 4 bases short and J 1 base short, with 13 bases between. Written as DNA, the CDR3 is TGTGCCAGCAGCCCAGGGTCGTTAGCGAACACTGAAGCTTTCTTT. This sequence encodes CASSPGSLANTEAFF.

The rearrangement links TRBV14 to TRBJ2-7; 8 bases are a match to TRBD1. CDR1 SGHDN and CDR2 FVKESK come from the germline V gene. J gave up 5 bases and V 1 base, and 10 bases lay outside the gene matches. This CDR3 spans 16 amino acids. The CDR3, as DNA: TGTGCCAGCAGCCAAGCGCGTTGGACAGGGCACCACGAGCAGTACTTC. Its protein product is CASSQARWTGHHEQYF.

The gene calls are TRBV4-2 and TRBJ2-7; 10 bases agree with TRBD2. Trimming cost V 6 bases and J 6 bases; bases outside gene matches: 8. Germline assignment: CDR1 LGHNA and CDR2 YNFKEQ. The CDR3 covers 14 residues. Written as DNA, the CDR3 is TGTGCCAGCAGTTACAGCGGGAGGGCCTCCGAGCAGTACTTC. It specifies CASSYSGRASEQYF.

The V and J genes are TRBV3-1 (or the pseudogene TRBV3-2) and TRBJ2-1; TRBD2 aligns across 8 bases. Unmatched junction bases numbered 8, after V lost 0 bases and J lost 4 bases. Germline values: CDR1 LGHDT, CDR2 YNNKEL (reference sequence). The CDR3 is 17 residues long. The CDR3 nucleotides read TGTGCCAGCAGCCAAGATAGGGCGCGGGGGGTATACAATGAGCAGTTCTTC. Its translation is CASSQDRARGVYNEQFF.

V gene TRBV6-5 combines with J gene TRBJ1-6, with TRBD1 matching 7 bases. V lost 5 bases and J lost 6; bases outside the gene matches: 4. This CDR3 region has 14 residues. Germline-derived CDR1 and CDR2 are MNHEY and SVGAGI. The CDR3 DNA follows: TGTGCCAGCAGTCTAGACAGGGCTAATTCACCCCTCCACTTT. It yields the protein CASSLDRANSPLHF.

The chain employs TRBV28 and TRBJ1-4; no reliable D call. Germline assignment: CDR1 MDHEN and CDR2 SYDVKM. V shed 3 bases and J shed 7 bases, with 6 bases lying between them. The CDR3 is made up of 12 amino acids. The CDR3 region has the DNA TGTGCCAGCAGTTTGTTCGGTGAAAAACTGTTTTTT. This sequence encodes CASSLFGEKLFF.

The genes are TRBV7-2 and TRBJ1-6; a weak D match, TRBD1 (6 bases). The germline gives CDR1 SGHTA, CDR2 FQGNSA. Trimming removed 6 bases at V and 0 bases at J, with 12 bases between. This CDR3 has 16 amino acids. CDR3 DNA: TGTGCCAGCAGTGGACAGTCGCGCTCCTATAATTCACCCCTCCACTTT. Its protein is CASSGQSRSYNSPLHF.

V is TRBV7-8 and J is TRBJ1-2, with D possibly matching TRBD1 (6 bases). Germline lookup yields CDR1 SGHVS and CDR2 FQNEAQ. The CDR3 sequence is 16 residues long. The V gene lost 5 bases and the J gene lost 3 bases, with 19 bases spanning the gap. CDR3 in amino acids: CASSRAGGLRDYGYTF. The CDR3 DNA sequence: TGTGCCAGCAGCCGAGCGGGGGGGCTTCGGGACTATGGCTACACCTTC.

Only one count was recorded for this clone. The chain carries TRBV6-1 and TRBJ2-7; the D gene could be TRBD1 or TRBD2 (5 bases each). Germline CDR1 reads MNHNS; CDR2 reads SASEGT. V lost 0 bases and J lost 0, with 24 bases in between. This CDR3 comprises 20 residues. The CDR3 DNA is TGTGCCAGCAGTGAAGCGCGTCGGGCAGGGCCGGGGAAGAGCTCCTACGAGCAGTACTTC. Translated: CASSEARRAGPGKSSYEQYF.

V is TRBV21-1 and J is TRBJ1-1. TRBV21-1 is given as a pseudogene. The CDR3 contains 18 residues. CDR3 in amino acids: CASSKWAARTVMNTEAFF. As DNA, the CDR3 is TGTGCCAGCAGCAAATGGGCCGCCCGGACGGTAATGAACACTGAAGCTTTCTTT.

The chain uses TRBV7-9 and TRBJ2-3; D is uncertain. V gave up 4 bases and J gave up 4 bases, with 9 bases separating them. The length of the CDR3 is 13 residues. Germline V gene data show CDR1 as SEHNR and CDR2 as FQNEAQ (reference sequence). Here the CDR3 reads CASSYSSPDTQYF. DNA of the CDR3: TGTGCCAGCAGCTACAGTTCTCCAGATACGCAGTATTTT. The full variable domain, rest sourced from reference TRBV7-9 and TRBJ2-3, is DTGVSQNPRHKITKRGQNVTFRCDPISEHNRLYWYRQTLGQGPEFLTYFQNEAQLEKSRLLSDRFSAERPKGSFSTLEIQRTEQGDSAMYLCASSYSSPDTQYFGPGTRLTVL.

This chain connects TRBV9 to TRBJ1-4; weak D call: TRBD1 (6 bases). This CDR3 comprises 15 residues. Germline lookup yields CDR1 SGDLS and CDR2 YYNGEE. Trimming cost V 3 bases and J 5 bases, with 14 bases left between them. CDR3 DNA sequence: TGTGCCAGCAGCGAACGAGGACAGACGAATGAAAAACTGTTTTTT. Protein: CASSERGQTNEKLFF.

This chain links TRBV13 with TRBJ2-6; TRBD2 might be the D (6 bases). CDR1 is PRHDT, CDR2 FYEKMQ, per germline (reference sequence). The CDR3 is 15 residues long. Trimming cost V 6 bases and J 2 bases, with 11 bases left between them. The CDR3 loop is CASRLTGAGANVLTF. In DNA form, the CDR3 reads TGTGCCAGCAGACTTACGGGAGCTGGGGCCAACGTCCTGACTTTC.

The rearrangement uses TRBV5-1 and TRBJ2-1; D uncertain. CDR1 SGHRS and CDR2 YFSETQ come from the germline V gene. The CDR3 is made up of 14 amino acids. V dropped 4 bases and J dropped 7 bases, with 15 bases sitting between them. DNA of the CDR3: TGCGCCAGCAGCCCGGACCCTCCCCTAAATGAGCAGTTCTTC. Translated, it gives CASSPDPPLNEQFF.

The chain couples TRBV6-5 to TRBJ2-3; D not resolved. CDR1 is MNHEY and CDR2 is SVGAGI in the germline V gene. The CDR3 spans 11 residues. V was shortened by 4 bases and J by 10 bases, with 9 bases between the two germline ends. CDR3 region: CASSLGSAQYF. CDR3 bases: TGTGCCAGCAGTTTGGGTTCGGCGCAGTATTTT.

The chain has TRBV28 and TRBJ2-2, with D perhaps TRBD1 (6 bases). The CDR3 totals 15 residues. V lost 3 bases, J lost 4 bases, and 12 bases lay in between. Germline values: CDR1 MDHEN, CDR2 SYDVKM. The CDR3 DNA reads as TGTGCCAGCAGTTTGACGGGACAACTCACCGGGGAGCTGTTTTTT. As protein: CASSLTGQLTGELFF.

The chain carries TRBV18 and TRBJ2-2; D not resolved. The germline CDR1 and CDR2 sequences are KGHSH and LQKENI. V lost 2 bases, J lost 1 base, and 11 bases lay in between. The CDR3 covers 16 residues. The CDR3 here is CASSPILTKNTGELFF. The CDR3 DNA follows: TGTGCCAGCTCACCAATACTGACGAAGAACACCGGGGAGCTGTTTTTT.

The chain couples TRBV18 to TRBJ2-5; 8 positions match TRBD1. The CDR3 length is 15 residues. The germline CDR1 and CDR2 sequences are KGHSH and LQKENI. V lost 3 bases, J lost 4 bases, and 7 bases stayed unmatched. The CDR3, as DNA: TGTGCCAGCTCACCTTCGGACAGGGTAGGAGAGACCCAGTACTTC. Translated: CASSPSDRVGETQYF.

A word on this clone: This same CDR3 is encoded by further DNA sequences in the sample. V gene TRBV19 combines with J gene TRBJ1-1, with TRBD1 as a possible D gene (5 bases). From germline, CDR1 is LNHDA and CDR2 SQIVND (reference sequence). This CDR3 has 14 residues. V was shortened by 3 bases and J by 4 bases, with 12 bases between the two germline ends. CDR3 sequence reads: CASSIRGEGTEAFF. For the CDR3, the DNA is TGTGCCAGTAGTATCCGGGGCGAGGGCACTGAAGCTTTCTTT.

The J gene is TRBJ1-2, the V gene TRBV27; tentative D call: TRBD1 (6 bases). CDR3 length equals 12 residues. Trimming left V 7 bases short and J 8 bases short, with 14 bases between. Germline V gives CDR1 MNHEY, CDR2 SMNVEV (reference sequence). The CDR3 DNA reads TGTGCCAGCACCGATTACAGGGTCGGCTACACCTTC. As protein: CASTDYRVGYTF.

The gene calls are TRBV28 and TRBJ2-5; TRBD2 agrees at 9 bases. CDR3 length: 16 residues. With 1 base clipped from V and 2 bases from J, the junction kept 5 bases outside the gene matches. The germline CDR1 and CDR2 sequences are MDHEN and SYDVKM. CDR3 nucleotides: TGTGCCAGCAGTTTATCTCTAGCGGGGCCTCAAGAGACCCAGTACTTC. Protein sequence: CASSLSLAGPQETQYF. The complete variable domain, with remaining parts taken from reference TRBV28 and TRBJ2-5, reads DVKVTQSSRYLVKRTGEKVFLECVQDMDHENMFWYRQDPGLGLRLIYFSYDVKMKEKGDIPEGYSVSREKKERFSLILESASTNQTSMYLCASSLSLAGPQETQYFGPGTRLLVL.

The V and J genes are TRBV10-3 and TRBJ1-1; D is perhaps TRBD1 (5 bases). The CDR3 runs 13 residues. Deletions cut 6 bases from V and 8 bases from J, with 16 bases between. Germline V gene sequence: CDR1 ENHRY, CDR2 SYGVKD. The chain's CDR3 is CAISPGLLREAFF. The CDR3, as DNA: TGTGCCATCAGCCCAGGGTTATTGCGGGAAGCTTTCTTT.

The rearrangement uses TRBV6-5 and TRBJ1-1, with 7 bases that match TRBD1. Losses at the gene ends were 6 bases for V and 0 bases for J; bases not matched to a gene: 4. Germline CDR1 MNHEY, CDR2 SVGAGI. CDR3 length: 14 amino acids. The CDR3, as DNA: TGTGCCAGCAGAGCCGGGACAGTGAACACTGAAGCTTTCTTT. Its protein is CASRAGTVNTEAFF.

The V and J genes are TRBV4-3 and TRBJ2-5, with 8 bases lining up with TRBD2. The germline gives CDR1 LGHNA, CDR2 YSLEER. The CDR3 is made up of 14 amino acids. The V and J ends lost 5 bases and 4 bases, in that order; junction bases with no gene match: 6. This CDR3 reads CASSVGTSGETQYF. Written as DNA, the CDR3 is TGCGCCAGCAGCGTAGGGACTAGTGGAGAGACCCAGTACTTC.